Listed below are T cell receptor beta chains from one sample, sequenced in a study of cytomegalovirus exposure and HLA in healthy donors. Sequencing used immunoSEQ multiplex PCR; TCRdb keeps in-frame clones, though not all of them. The data show 97,000 or so clones, roughly a tenth seen once. The sample comprised PBMCs. These receptors all stem from a man in his forties or fifties in good health and CMV-seropositive. The CDR3 runs from the conserved cysteine through the conserved F or W. A D gene is named only where the DNA matches it firmly. Rows give clone size only sometimes, using once, few, many, or a class for an expanded clone.

clone size	V gene	D gene	J gene	CDR3 length	CDR3 DNA	CDR3 protein
few	TRBV4-1	TRBD2	TRBJ2-1	18	TGCGCCAGCAGCCAAGGACGACTAGCGGGAGGGCCCTACAATGAGCAGTTCTTC	CASSQGRLAGGPYNEQFF
few	TRBV7-7	TRBD1	TRBJ2-2	14	TGTGCTAGCAGCCAGACAGGGGGCGCGGGGGAGCTGTTTTTT	CASSQTGGAGELFF
few	TRBV2	.	TRBJ2-3	11	TGTGCCAGCAGTCCCTTTGATACGCAGTATTTT	CASSPFDTQYF
few	TRBV5-1	TRBD1	TRBJ1-2	15	TGCGCCAGCAGCAGGGGGGACAGAGAATTATATGGCTACACCTTC	CASSRGDRELYGYTF
few	TRBV19	.	TRBJ2-1	14	TGTGCCAGTAGTATTTCGAGGGATCGTAATGAGCAGTTCTTC	CASSISRDRNEQFF
.	TRBV29-1	TRBD1	TRBJ1-2	15	TGCAGCGTTGAAGGCGGACAGGGATCCTATGGAGGCTACACCTTC	CSVEGGQGSYGGYTF
few	TRBV7-2	.	TRBJ2-7	11	TGTGCCAGCAGCTTAGTAGCCGAGCAGTACTTC	CASSLVAEQYF
.	TRBV28	.	TRBJ2-7	12	TGTGCCAGCAGTTTATCTACCTACGAGCAGTACTTC	CASSLSTYEQYF
few	TRBV6-5	.	TRBJ2-5	16	TGTGCCAGCAGTTACTCGATGATGGGGGGTCGGGAGACCCAGTACTTC	CASSYSMMGGRETQYF
.	TRBV11-2	.	TRBJ2-4	13	TGTGCCAGCAGCTCCCTCAGGGAAAACATTCAGTACTTC	CASSSLRENIQYF
.	TRBV5-1	.	TRBJ2-5	16	TGCGCCAGCAGTTTGGGTTCCCGACAGTTCCAAGAGACCCAGTACTTC	CASSLGSRQFQETQYF
.	TRBV27	.	TRBJ2-6	17	TGTGCCAGCAGTTCCCAGCTGGGACAACCAGGGGCCAACGTCCTGACTTTC	CASSSQLGQPGANVLTF
few	TRBV19	TRBD2	TRBJ2-1	17	TGTGCCAGTAGTACAGGACTAGCGGGAGGAGCGCGGAATGAGCAGTTCTTC	CASSTGLAGGARNEQFF
.	TRBV23-1	TRBD2	TRBJ2-5	22	TGCGCCAGCAGTCAATTTCGCCAACCAGGGACTAGCGGTGGTTGGCGGCAAGAGACCCAGTACTTC	CASSQFRQPGTSGGWRQETQYF
.	TRBV30	.	TRBJ2-3	12	TGTGCCTGGAGTGTCGGCACAGGTACGCAGTATTTT	CAWSVGTGTQYF
.	TRBV7-2	.	TRBJ1-6	16	TGTGCCAGCAGCTTAAATCCCTCTAGGAGTAATTCACCCCTCCACTTT	CASSLNPSRSNSPLHF
once	TRBV7-9	TRBD2	TRBJ2-5	16	TGTGCCAGCAGCCCAGGACTAGCGGGAGACCCAGAGACCCAGTACTTC	CASSPGLAGDPETQYF
few	TRBV29-1	TRBD1	TRBJ2-7	15	TGCAGCGTTGAAGGGACCGGGACAGGGACCTACGAGCAGTACTTC	CSVEGTGTGTYEQYF
few	TRBV18	.	TRBJ1-1	13	TGTGCCAGCTCACTCCAAAGCCGGGGTGAAGCTTTCTTT	CASSLQSRGEAFF
few	TRBV6-1	TRBD2	TRBJ2-1	15	TGTGCCAGCAGTGAGTTGGCGGGAGTAGGCAATGAGCAGTTCTTC	CASSELAGVGNEQFF
few	TRBV5-1	TRBD1	TRBJ1-6	14	TGCGCCAGCAGCTTCGGACAGGATAATTCACCCCTCCACTTT	CASSFGQDNSPLHF
.	TRBV4-1	.	TRBJ2-3	15	TGCGCCAGCAGCCCTGGACAGTTTGACACAGATACGCAGTATTTT	CASSPGQFDTDTQYF
.	TRBV5-4	TRBD1	TRBJ2-1	13	TGTGCCAGCAGCTTTACAGGGGGCGGTGAGCAGTTCTTC	CASSFTGGGEQFF
.	TRBV9	.	TRBJ2-1	13	TGTGCCAGCAGCAACTCCAGGGTAAGCGAGCAGTTCTTC	CASSNSRVSEQFF
few	TRBV5-1	TRBD1	TRBJ2-7	14	TGCGCCAGCAGCGTCCGGACAGGGGGCTACGAGCAGTACTTC	CASSVRTGGYEQYF
.	TRBV7-6	TRBD1	TRBJ1-6	15	TGTGCCAGCAGCTTAGGCGGGGACAGGGTCTCACCCCTCCACTTT	CASSLGGDRVSPLHF
.	TRBV29-1	TRBD1	TRBJ2-7	11	TGCAGCGTTAAACAGGGGTCCGAGCAGTACTTC	CSVKQGSEQYF
many	TRBV2	.	TRBJ1-3	15	TGTGCCAGCAATGACCGCGGGACGTCTGGAAACACCATATATTTT	CASNDRGTSGNTIYF
.	TRBV27	.	TRBJ1-5	15	TGTGCCAGCAAGACCGGCCCACGTGCGGATCAGCCCCAGCATTTT	CASKTGPRADQPQHF
few	TRBV7-9	.	TRBJ2-7	12	TGTGCCAGCAGCTTGGAGTCCTACGAGCAGTACTTC	CASSLESYEQYF
many	TRBV28	.	TRBJ1-1	13	TGTGCCAGCACCAAGTTTAGCGGGACTGAAGCTTTCTTT	CASTKFSGTEAFF
few	TRBV30	TRBD1	TRBJ1-3	14	TGTGCCTGGACGACAGGGTTCTCTGGAAACACCATATATTTT	CAWTTGFSGNTIYF
few	TRBV18	TRBD2	TRBJ2-7	13	TGTGCCAGCTCACGGAGCGGGAGTTCCGAGCAGTACTTC	CASSRSGSSEQYF
.	TRBV9	TRBD1	TRBJ1-1	16	TGTGCCAGCAGCGCGACAGGGAACAGAATGAACACTGAAGCTTTCTTT	CASSATGNRMNTEAFF
.	TRBV30	.	TRBJ2-3	14	TGTGCCTGGAGTCCCATGGCTTTGACAGATACGCAGTATTTT	CAWSPMALTDTQYF
few	TRBV7-9	.	TRBJ2-7	11	TGTGCCAGCGCCGAGGTTTACGAGCAGTACTTC	CASAEVYEQYF
few	TRBV6-5	.	TRBJ2-3	15	TGTGCCAGCAGTCGCAAGGGGACTAGCACAGATACGCAGTATTTT	CASSRKGTSTDTQYF
.	TRBV27	TRBD2	TRBJ2-7	12	TGTGCCAGCAGCGCGGGAGGCTACGAGCAGTACTTC	CASSAGGYEQYF
.	TRBV7-8	.	TRBJ2-7	14	TGTGCCAGCAGCTCGGACAGATTCTCCTACGAGCAGTACTTC	CASSSDRFSYEQYF
few	TRBV7-2	TRBD2	TRBJ2-7	15	TGTGCCAGCAGCCGCCGTAGCGGGAGCTCCTACGAGCAGTACTTC	CASSRRSGSSYEQYF
.	TRBV19	TRBD2	TRBJ2-1	18	TGTGCCAGTAGCCCATCCCCCCTGAGCGGGAGGGCCAACAATGAGCAGTTCTTC	CASSPSPLSGRANNEQFF
once	TRBV2	.	TRBJ2-4	15	TGTGCCAGCAGTGAAGAGGGGCTGGCCAAAAACATTCAGTACTTC	CASSEEGLAKNIQYF
.	TRBV27	.	TRBJ2-3	14	TGTGCCAGCAGATCGCGGCAAAACACAGATACGCAGTATTTT	CASRSRQNTDTQYF
few	TRBV27	TRBD1	TRBJ2-7	14	TGTGCCAGCCGTATGAACAGGGGTGCCTACGAGCAGTACTTC	CASRMNRGAYEQYF
few	TRBV5-1	TRBD1	TRBJ2-2	15	TGCGCCAGCAGCCTCGACAGGGTTGGTTCCGGGGAGCTGTTTTTT	CASSLDRVGSGELFF
.	TRBV10-1	TRBD1	TRBJ1-2	14	TGCGCCAGCAGTGAGTCGGGACAGGACTATGGCTACACCTTC	CASSESGQDYGYTF
.	TRBV10-3	.	TRBJ1-4	14	TGTGCCATCGGGGGGGGCGGAACTAATGAAAAACTGTTTTTT	CAIGGGGTNEKLFF
.	TRBV27	TRBD1	TRBJ2-7	15	TGTGCCAGCAGTCTCCGGGACAGGGGTTTGTACGAGCAGTACTTC	CASSLRDRGLYEQYF
many	TRBV10-3	.	TRBJ1-5	14	TGTGCCATCAGTGTTGGTCAGTTCAATCAGCCCCAGCATTTT	CAISVGQFNQPQHF
few	TRBV30	.	TRBJ1-1	13	TGTGCCTGGAGGGTACGCCAGGACACTGAAGCTTTCTTT	CAWRVRQDTEAFF
.	TRBV19	TRBD1	TRBJ1-4	15	TGTGCCAGTAGTGAGGGACAGGGGCTGGATGAAAAACTGTTTTTT	CASSEGQGLDEKLFF
few	TRBV27	.	TRBJ2-3	15	TGTGCCAGCAGTTTGGACTACCTCGGGGCGGATACGCAGTATTTT	CASSLDYLGADTQYF
.	TRBV30	TRBD1	TRBJ1-4	17	TGTGCCTGGAGTGCCGGGACAGGGGGGTCGTTCGTTGAAAAACTGTTTTTT	CAWSAGTGGSFVEKLFF
.	TRBV9	TRBD2	TRBJ2-1	17	TGTGCCAGCAGCGTAGCACATGGCGGGAGATCCTACAATGAGCAGTTCTTC	CASSVAHGGRSYNEQFF
.	TRBV5-6	TRBD1	TRBJ1-1	12	TGTGCCAGCAGCTCGGACAGGACTGAAGCTTTCTTT	CASSSDRTEAFF
.	TRBV28	.	TRBJ1-2	13	TGTGCCAGCAGTTTCTCTCCGGGACATTTCGAAACCTTC	CASSFSPGHFETF
few	TRBV15	TRBD1	TRBJ1-5	17	TGTGCCACCAGCGGACCACCCAGGGGGTTCGGCAATCAGCCCCAGCATTTT	CATSGPPRGFGNQPQHF
few	TRBV28	.	TRBJ1-5	16	TGTGCCAGCAGTTTAACCCAGGGGAATAGCAATCAGCCCCAGCATTTT	CASSLTQGNSNQPQHF
few	TRBV5-4	.	TRBJ2-5	15	TGTGCCAGCAGCTTGAGAGGGGGAGGGGGAGAGACCCAGTACTTC	CASSLRGGGGETQYF